Included here is one TCR beta chain sequence, with context. Its antigen specificity is not known. No clone much larger than this one lies a single base away; base qualities are absent. The time point label of this sample denotes: about 28 days (+/-7) after the second vaccine dose. The treatment or condition label for this specimen denotes: meningococcal conjugate vaccine given as trial control. Vaccinee samples came from UK trials COV001 and COV002, including a single-blind randomized controlled phase 2/3 trial of AZD1222 (ChAdOx1 nCoV-19) in healthy adults. Trial participant PBMC samples were collected at day 0 and day 28 after the second dose for TCRbeta chain sequencing. Sequences SQVTM (CDR1) and ANQGSEA (CDR2) are obtained from the germline V gene. The CDR3 covers 13 residues, taking in both the cysteine and the phenylalanine. CDR3 DNA is the only sequence kept; it has 39 bases, read in frame from the first base. The V end gives up 6 bases and the J end 0 bases, leaving 5 bases in the junction not matched to a gene.

These data come from a study of T cell responses to AZD1222 COVID-19 vaccine (dated by TCRdb to the early 2020s). Regarding the research as a whole: TCR sequencing was performed for approximately 240 trial participants, of whom some 200 were given two doses of AZD1222 and some 26 were given two doses of MenACWY control vaccine. Trial participants were enrolled by age into 18-55, 56-69 and 70-plus year subgroups, with 148, 28 and 57 TCR-sequenced participants respectively.

What the study reported, not specific to this receptor: CD4 TCRs associated with the vaccine covered the entire spike protein, and the dominant responses were in regions 160-218 and 743-854. After two AZD1222 doses, both the breadth and the depth of spike-specific TCRs were significantly higher than at day 0 and than in MenACWY recipients. Nearly half of unique spike-specific TCRs reportedly recognized epitopes outside regions mutated in the B.1.351 and B.1.1.7 variants. Because no day 14 peak-response samples were available, repertoires were characterized only after the peak T cell response. Conclusions about previously exposed vaccinees are limited because only six or seven AZD1222 recipients were SARS-CoV-2 seropositive at baseline. Participants were mostly white British and included more females than males, and it was suggested by the authors that clonal diversity may have been underestimated. The 56-69-year group was small, and its depth increase did not reach significance, likely because of low power.

The CDR3 regions of human TCRbeta chains were analyzed by immunosequencing. In the paper's pipeline: Repertoire TCRs were checked for matches against a reference library of SARS-CoV-2-specific TCRs that had been generated using the MIRA antigen-specificity platform. Breadth was defined as the fraction of unique TCRs that were SARS-CoV-2-associated. Depth was defined as the fraction of total T cells that were SARS-CoV-2-associated. Using the MIRA data, each spike-specific TCR was mapped to the spike region that the TCR reacts to and placed in a CD4 or CD8 class. Log10-transformed breadth and depth values were compared by one-way ANOVA with Sidak's multiple comparisons tests. The source is immuneACCESS, and TCRdb retained only in-frame sequences with V and J called. Part of the clones is not carried over; for the studies checked, unresolved V genes explain less than half of this, and the remainder is unexplained. V, J and clone size derive from that table, while D and trimming were established from the DNA sequence. The sample data list under 200,000 clones, and roughly 92% of these were observed just once. The ten largest clones take up about 3.5% of the sample.

The rearrangement combines TRBV29-1 with TRBJ2-7, with 7 bases aligning to TRBD1. The sequence was obtained from an adult who received the MenACWY meningococcal vaccine as a control. The specimen was peripheral blood, collected 28 days after the second dose of the MenACWY control vaccine. The CDR3 sequence is CSVTGIPSYEQYF. At the DNA level, the sequence is TGCAGCGTGACAGGGATCCCCTCCTACGAGCAGTACTTC.